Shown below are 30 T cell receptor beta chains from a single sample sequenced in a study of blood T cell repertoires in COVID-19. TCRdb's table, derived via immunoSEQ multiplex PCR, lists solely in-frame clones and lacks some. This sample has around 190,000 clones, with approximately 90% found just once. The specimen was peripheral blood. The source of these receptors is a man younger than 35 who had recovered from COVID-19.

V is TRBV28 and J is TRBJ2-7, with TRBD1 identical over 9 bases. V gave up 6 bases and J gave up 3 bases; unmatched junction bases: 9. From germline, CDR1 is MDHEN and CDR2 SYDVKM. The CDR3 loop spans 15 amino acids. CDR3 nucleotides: TGTGCCAGCAGACCCTCCGGGACAGGGAACTACGAGCAGTACTTC. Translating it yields CASRPSGTGNYEQYF.

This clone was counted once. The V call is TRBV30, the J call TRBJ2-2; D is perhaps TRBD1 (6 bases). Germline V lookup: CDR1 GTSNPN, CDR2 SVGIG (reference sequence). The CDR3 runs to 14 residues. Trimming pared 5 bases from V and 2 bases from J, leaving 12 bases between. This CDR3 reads CAWDPGVNTGELFF. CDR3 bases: TGTGCCTGGGATCCAGGGGTAAACACCGGGGAGCTGTTTTTT.

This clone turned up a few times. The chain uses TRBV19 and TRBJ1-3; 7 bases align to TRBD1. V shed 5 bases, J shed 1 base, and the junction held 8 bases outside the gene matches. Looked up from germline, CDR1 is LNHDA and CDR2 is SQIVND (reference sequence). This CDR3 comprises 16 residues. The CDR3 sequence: CASSPGTALSGNTIYF. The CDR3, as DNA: TGTGCCAGTAGTCCCGGGACAGCTCTGTCTGGAAACACCATATATTTT.

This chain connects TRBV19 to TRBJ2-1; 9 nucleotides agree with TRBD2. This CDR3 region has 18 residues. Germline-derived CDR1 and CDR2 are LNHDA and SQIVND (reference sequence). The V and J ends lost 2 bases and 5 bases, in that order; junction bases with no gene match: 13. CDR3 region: CASSIRSPASGDHNEQFF. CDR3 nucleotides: TGTGCCAGTAGTATACGTTCCCCGGCTAGCGGGGACCACAATGAGCAGTTCTTC.

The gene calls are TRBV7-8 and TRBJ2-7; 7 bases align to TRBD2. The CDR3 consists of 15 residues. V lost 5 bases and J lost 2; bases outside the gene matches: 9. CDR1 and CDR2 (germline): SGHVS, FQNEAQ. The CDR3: CASSRHRLAAYEQYF. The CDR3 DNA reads TGTGCCAGCAGCCGCCACCGCCTAGCGGCCTACGAGCAGTACTTC.

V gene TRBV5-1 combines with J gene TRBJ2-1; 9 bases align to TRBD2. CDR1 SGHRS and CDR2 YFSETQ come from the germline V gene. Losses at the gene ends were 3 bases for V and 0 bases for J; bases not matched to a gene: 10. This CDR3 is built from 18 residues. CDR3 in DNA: TGCGCCAGCAGCTCCCTGGGGCTAGCGGGGAGCTCCTACAATGAGCAGTTCTTC. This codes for CASSSLGLAGSSYNEQFF.

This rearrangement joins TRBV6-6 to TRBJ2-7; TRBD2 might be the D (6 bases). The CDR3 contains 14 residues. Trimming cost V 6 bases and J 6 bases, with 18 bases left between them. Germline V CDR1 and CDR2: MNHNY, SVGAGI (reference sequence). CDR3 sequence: CASSHRSGSGEQYF. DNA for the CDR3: TGTGCCAGCAGCCACCGATCGGGTAGCGGCGAGCAGTACTTC.

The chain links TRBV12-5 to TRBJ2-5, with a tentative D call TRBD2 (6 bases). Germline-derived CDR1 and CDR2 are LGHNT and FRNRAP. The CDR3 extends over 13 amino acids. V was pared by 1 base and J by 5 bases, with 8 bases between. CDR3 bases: TGTGCTAGTGGTTTGGACCGGGAGGAGACCCAGTACTTC. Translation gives CASGLDREETQYF. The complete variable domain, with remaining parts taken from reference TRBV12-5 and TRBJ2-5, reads DARVTQTPRHKVTEMGQEVTMRCQPILGHNTVFWYRQTMMQGLELLAYFRNRAPLDDSGMPKDRFSAEMPDATLATLKIQPSEPRDSAVYFCASGLDREETQYFGPGTRLLVL.

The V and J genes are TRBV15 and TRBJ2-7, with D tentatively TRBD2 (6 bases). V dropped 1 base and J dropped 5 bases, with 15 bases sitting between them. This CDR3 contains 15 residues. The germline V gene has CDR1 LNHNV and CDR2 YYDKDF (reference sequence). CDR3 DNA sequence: TGTGCCACCAGCAGAGGTGCGGAGGGGTTCAACGAGCAGTACTTC. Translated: CATSRGAEGFNEQYF.

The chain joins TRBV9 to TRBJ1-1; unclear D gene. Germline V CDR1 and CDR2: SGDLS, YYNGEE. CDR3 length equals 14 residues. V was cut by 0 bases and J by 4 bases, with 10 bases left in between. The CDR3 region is CASSVGGEITEAFF. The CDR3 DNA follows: TGTGCCAGCAGCGTAGGCGGTGAGATCACTGAAGCTTTCTTT.

The CDR3 DNA reads as TGTGCCAGCAGCGGTGAGAGCTACAATGAGCAGTTCTTC. Amino acid sequence: CASSGESYNEQFF. The V gene is TRBV7-9, the J gene TRBJ2-1; D remains ambiguous. Germline-derived CDR1 and CDR2 are SEHNR and FQNEAQ (reference sequence). V lost 5 bases, J lost 3 bases, and 8 bases lay in between. The CDR3 is 13 residues long.

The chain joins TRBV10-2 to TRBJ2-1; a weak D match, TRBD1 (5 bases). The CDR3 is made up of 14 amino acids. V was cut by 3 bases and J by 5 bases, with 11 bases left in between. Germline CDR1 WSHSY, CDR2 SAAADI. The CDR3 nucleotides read TGCGCCAGCAGTGACAGGGTCTACAACAATGAGCAGTTCTTC. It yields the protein CASSDRVYNNEQFF.

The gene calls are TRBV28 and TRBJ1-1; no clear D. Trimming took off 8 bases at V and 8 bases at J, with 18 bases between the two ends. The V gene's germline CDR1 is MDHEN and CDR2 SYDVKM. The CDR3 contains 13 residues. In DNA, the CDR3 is TGTGCCAGCGGGCCTTCGAGTTTCCAGGAAGCTTTCTTT. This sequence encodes CASGPSSFQEAFF.

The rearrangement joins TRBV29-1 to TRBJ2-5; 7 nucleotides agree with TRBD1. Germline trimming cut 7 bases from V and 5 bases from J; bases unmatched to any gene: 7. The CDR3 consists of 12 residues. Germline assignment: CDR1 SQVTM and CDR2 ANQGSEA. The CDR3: CSANRGRETQYF. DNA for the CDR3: TGCAGCGCCAACAGGGGCAGGGAGACCCAGTACTTC.

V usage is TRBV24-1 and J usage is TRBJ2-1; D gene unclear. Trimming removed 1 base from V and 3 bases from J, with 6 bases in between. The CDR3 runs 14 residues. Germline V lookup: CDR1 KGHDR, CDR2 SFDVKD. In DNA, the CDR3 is TGTGCCACCAGTGATTTTTCTGTCTACAATGAGCAGTTCTTC. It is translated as CATSDFSVYNEQFF.

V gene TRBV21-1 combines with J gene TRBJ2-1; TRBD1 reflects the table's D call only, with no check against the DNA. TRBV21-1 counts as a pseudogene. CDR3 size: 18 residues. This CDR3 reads CASSKAVSAKGSNNEQFF. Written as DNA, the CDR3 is TGTGCCAGCAGCAAAGCAGTTTCCGCGAAGGGGTCCAACAATGAGCAGTTCTTC.

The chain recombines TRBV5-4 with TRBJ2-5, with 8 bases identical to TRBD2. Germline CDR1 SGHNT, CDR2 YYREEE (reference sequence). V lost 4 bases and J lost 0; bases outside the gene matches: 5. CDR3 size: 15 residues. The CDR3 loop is CASSTGLGNQETQYF. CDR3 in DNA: TGTGCCAGCAGCACGGGACTAGGGAACCAAGAGACCCAGTACTTC.

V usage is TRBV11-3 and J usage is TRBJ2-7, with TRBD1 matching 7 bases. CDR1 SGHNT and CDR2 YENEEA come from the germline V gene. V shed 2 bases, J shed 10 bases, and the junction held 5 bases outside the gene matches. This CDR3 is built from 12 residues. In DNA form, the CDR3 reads TGTGCCAGCAGCTTACGGACAGGACCTCAGTACTTC. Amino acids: CASSLRTGPQYF.

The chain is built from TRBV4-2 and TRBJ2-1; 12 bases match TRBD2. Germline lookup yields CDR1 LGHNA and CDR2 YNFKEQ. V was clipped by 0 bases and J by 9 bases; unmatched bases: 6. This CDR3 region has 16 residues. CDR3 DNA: TGTGCCAGCAGCCAAGAGCGGCTAGCGGGGGGGGCTGAGCAGTTCTTC. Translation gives CASSQERLAGGAEQFF.

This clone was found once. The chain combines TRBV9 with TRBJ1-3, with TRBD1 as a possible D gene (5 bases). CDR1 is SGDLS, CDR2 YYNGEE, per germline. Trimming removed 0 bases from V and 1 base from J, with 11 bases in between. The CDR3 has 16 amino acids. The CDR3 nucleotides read TGTGCCAGCAGCGTAGCCCAGGGTCTTTCTGGAAACACCATATATTTT. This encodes CASSVAQGLSGNTIYF.

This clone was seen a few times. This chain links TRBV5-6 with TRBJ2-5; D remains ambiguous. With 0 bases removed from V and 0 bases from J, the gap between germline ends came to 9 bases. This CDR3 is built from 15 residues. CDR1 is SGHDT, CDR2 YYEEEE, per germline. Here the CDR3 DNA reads TGTGCCAGCAGCTTGGTTGCAGGCTACCAAGAGACCCAGTACTTC. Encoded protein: CASSLVAGYQETQYF.

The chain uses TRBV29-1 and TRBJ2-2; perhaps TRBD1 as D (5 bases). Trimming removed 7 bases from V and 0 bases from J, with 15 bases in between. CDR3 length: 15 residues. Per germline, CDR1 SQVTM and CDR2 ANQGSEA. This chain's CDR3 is CSAQGKFANTGELFF. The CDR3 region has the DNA TGCAGCGCCCAGGGCAAGTTCGCGAACACCGGGGAGCTGTTTTTT.

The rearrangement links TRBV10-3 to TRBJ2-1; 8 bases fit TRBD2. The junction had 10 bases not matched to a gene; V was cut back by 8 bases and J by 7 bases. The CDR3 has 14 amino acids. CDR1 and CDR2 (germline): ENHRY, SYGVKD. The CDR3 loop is CAIRGGETWNEQFF. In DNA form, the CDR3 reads TGTGCCATCCGGGGGGGGGAGACTTGGAATGAGCAGTTCTTC.

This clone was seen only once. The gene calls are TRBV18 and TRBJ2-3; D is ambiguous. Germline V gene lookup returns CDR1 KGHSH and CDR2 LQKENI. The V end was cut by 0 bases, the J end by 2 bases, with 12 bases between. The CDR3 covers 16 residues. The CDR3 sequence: CASSPPLSPNTDTQYF. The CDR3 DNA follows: TGTGCCAGCTCACCACCCCTATCTCCCAACACAGATACGCAGTATTTT.

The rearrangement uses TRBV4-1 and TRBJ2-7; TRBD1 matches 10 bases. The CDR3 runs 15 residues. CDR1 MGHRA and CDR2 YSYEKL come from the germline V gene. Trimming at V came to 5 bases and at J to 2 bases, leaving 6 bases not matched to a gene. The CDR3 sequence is CASSGQGVFTYEQYF. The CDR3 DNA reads TGCGCCAGCAGCGGACAGGGGGTGTTTACCTACGAGCAGTACTTC.

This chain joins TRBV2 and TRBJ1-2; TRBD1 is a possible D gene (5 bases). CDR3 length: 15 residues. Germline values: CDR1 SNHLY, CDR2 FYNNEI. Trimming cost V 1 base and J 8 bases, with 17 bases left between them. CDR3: CASSEGGTSRRGYTF. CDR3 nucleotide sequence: TGTGCCAGCAGTGAAGGTGGGACTTCACGCCGGGGCTACACCTTC.

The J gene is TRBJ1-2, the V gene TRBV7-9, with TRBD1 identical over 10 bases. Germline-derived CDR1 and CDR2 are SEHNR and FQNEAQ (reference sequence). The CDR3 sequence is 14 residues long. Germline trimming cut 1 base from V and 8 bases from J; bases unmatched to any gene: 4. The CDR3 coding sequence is TGTGCCAGCAGCTTAGGGGGACAGGGGATAGGCTACACCTTC. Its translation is CASSLGGQGIGYTF.

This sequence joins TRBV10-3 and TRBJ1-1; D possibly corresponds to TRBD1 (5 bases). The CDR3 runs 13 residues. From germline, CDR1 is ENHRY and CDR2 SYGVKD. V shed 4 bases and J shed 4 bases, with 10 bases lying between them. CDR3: CAISAGGGTEAFF. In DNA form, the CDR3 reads TGTGCCATCAGTGCTGGGGGGGGCACTGAAGCTTTCTTT.

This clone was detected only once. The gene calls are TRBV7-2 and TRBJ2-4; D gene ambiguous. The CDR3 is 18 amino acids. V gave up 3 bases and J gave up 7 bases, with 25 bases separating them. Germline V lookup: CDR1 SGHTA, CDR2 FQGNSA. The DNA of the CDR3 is TGTGCCAGCAGCTTCCCACCCGCCGGAGTCACCGAGTTCAACATTCAGTACTTC. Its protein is CASSFPPAGVTEFNIQYF.

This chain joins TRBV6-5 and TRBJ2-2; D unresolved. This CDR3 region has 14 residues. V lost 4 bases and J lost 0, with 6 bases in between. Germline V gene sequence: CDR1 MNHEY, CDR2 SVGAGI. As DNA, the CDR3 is TGTGCCAGCAGTTTAACTACGAACACCGGGGAGCTGTTTTTT. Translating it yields CASSLTTNTGELFF.